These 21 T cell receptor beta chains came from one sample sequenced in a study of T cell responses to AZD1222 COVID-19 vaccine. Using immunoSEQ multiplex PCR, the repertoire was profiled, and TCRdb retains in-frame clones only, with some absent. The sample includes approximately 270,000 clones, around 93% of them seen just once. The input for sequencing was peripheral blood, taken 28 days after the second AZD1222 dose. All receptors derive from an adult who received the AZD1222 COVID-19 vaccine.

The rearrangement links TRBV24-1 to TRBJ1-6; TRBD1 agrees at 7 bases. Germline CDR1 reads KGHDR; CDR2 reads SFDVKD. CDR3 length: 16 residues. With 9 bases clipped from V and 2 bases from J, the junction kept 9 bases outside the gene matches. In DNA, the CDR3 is TGTGCCACCCTAGCAGGGGGGAGCACCTATAATTCACCCCTCCACTTT. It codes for CATLAGGSTYNSPLHF.

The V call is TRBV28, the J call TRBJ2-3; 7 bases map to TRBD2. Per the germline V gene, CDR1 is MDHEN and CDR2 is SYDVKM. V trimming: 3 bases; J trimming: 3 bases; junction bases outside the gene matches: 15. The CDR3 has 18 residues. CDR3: CASSFPAGRVLLTDTQYF. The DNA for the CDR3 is TGTGCCAGCAGTTTCCCCGCGGGGAGGGTTCTTCTTACAGATACGCAGTATTTT.

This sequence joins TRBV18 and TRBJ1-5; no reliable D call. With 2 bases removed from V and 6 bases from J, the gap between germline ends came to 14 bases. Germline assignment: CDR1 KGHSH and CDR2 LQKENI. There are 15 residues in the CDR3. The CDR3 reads CASSPAAGVGQPQHF. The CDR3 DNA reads TGTGCCAGCTCACCAGCAGCCGGGGTAGGTCAGCCCCAGCATTTT.

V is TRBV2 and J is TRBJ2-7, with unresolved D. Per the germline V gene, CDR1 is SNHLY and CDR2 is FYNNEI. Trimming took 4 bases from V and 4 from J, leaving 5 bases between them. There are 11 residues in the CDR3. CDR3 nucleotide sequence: TGTGCCAGCAGTGCCGGATACGAGCAGTACTTC. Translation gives CASSAGYEQYF. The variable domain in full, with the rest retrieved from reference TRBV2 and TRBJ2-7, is EPEVTQTPSHQVTQMGQEVILRCVPISNHLYFYWYRQILGQKVEFLVSFYNNEISEKSEIFDDQFSVERPDGSNFTLKIRSTKLEDSAMYFCASSAGYEQYFGPGTRLTVT.

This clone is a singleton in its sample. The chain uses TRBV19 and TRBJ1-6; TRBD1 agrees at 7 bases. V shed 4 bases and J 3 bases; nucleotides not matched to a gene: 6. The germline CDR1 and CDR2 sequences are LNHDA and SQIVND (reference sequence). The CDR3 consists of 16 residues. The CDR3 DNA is TGTGCCAGTAGTACCAGGACAGGCTACTATAATTCACCCCTCCACTTT. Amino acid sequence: CASSTRTGYYNSPLHF.

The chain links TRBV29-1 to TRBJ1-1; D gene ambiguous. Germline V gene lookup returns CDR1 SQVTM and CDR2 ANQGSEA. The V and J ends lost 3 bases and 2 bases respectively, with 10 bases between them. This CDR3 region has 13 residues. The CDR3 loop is CSVDGGGNTEAFF. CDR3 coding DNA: TGCAGCGTTGATGGAGGAGGAAACACTGAAGCTTTCTTT.

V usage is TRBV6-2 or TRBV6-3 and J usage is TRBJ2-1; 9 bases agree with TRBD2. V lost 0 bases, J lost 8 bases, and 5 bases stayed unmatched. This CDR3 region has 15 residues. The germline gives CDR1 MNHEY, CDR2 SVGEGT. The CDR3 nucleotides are TGTGCCAGCAGTTACTCGAGCGGGAGGTGGGATGAGCAGTTCTTC. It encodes CASSYSSGRWDEQFF.

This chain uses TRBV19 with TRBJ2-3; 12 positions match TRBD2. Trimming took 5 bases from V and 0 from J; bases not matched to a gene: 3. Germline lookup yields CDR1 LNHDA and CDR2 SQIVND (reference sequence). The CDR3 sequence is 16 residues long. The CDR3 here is CASSLTSGGSTDTQYF. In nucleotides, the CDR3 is TGTGCCAGTAGTTTGACTAGCGGGGGAAGCACAGATACGCAGTATTTT.

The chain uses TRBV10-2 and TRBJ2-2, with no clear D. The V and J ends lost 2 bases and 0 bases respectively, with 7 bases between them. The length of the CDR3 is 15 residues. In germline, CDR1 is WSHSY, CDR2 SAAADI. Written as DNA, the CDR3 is TGCGCCAGCAGTGAGCGGAGAACGAACACCGGGGAGCTGTTTTTT. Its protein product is CASSERRTNTGELFF.

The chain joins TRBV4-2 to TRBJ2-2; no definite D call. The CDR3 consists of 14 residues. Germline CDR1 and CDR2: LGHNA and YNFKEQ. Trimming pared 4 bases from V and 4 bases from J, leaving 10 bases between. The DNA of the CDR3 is TGTGCCAGCAGCCCCCTAAGCCTCACCGGGGAGCTGTTTTTT. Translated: CASSPLSLTGELFF.

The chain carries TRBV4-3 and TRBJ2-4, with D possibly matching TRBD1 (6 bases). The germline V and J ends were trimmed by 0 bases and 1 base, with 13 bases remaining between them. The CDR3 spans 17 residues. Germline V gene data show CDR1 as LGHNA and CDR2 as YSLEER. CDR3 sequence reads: CASSQDWGQRAKNIQYF. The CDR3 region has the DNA TGCGCCAGCAGCCAAGATTGGGGGCAGCGGGCCAAAAACATTCAGTACTTC.

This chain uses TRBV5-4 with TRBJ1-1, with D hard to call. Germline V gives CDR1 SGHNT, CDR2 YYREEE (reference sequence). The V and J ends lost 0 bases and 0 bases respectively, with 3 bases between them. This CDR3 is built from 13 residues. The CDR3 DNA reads TGTGCCAGCAGCTTGGACGTGAACACTGAAGCTTTCTTT. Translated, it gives CASSLDVNTEAFF.

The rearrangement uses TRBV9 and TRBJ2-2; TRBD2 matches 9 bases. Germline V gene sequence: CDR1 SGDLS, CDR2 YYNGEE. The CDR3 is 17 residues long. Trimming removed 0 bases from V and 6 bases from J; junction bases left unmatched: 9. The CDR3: CASSVAGGLALPGELFF. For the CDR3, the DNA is TGTGCCAGCAGCGTAGCTGGGGGACTAGCCCTTCCCGGGGAGCTGTTTTTT.

The CDR3 region is CASSEQAPSSGNTIYF. The DNA for the CDR3 is TGTGCCAGCTCAGAACAGGCGCCGAGCTCTGGAAACACCATATATTTT. This chain joins TRBV18 and TRBJ1-3, with TRBD1 as a possible D gene (5 bases). CDR1 KGHSH and CDR2 LQKENI come from the germline V gene. The CDR3 is 16 amino acids. The ends were cut back, 5 bases at V and 0 bases at J, with 14 bases in the middle. The full variable domain, in which reference TRBV18 and TRBJ1-3 provide the parts outside the CDR3, is NAGVMQNPRHLVRRRGQEARLRCSPMKGHSHVYWYRQLPEEGLKFMVYLQKENIIDESGMPKERFSAEFPKEGPSILRIQQVVRGDSAAYFCASSEQAPSSGNTIYFGEGSWLTVV.

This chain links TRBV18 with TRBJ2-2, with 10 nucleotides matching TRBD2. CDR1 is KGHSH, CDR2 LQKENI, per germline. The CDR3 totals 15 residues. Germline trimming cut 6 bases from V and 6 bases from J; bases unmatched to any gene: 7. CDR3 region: CASSLGLAAPGELFF. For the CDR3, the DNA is TGTGCCAGCTCGCTTGGACTAGCGGCCCCCGGGGAGCTGTTTTTT. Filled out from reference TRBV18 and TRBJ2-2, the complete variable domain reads NAGVMQNPRHLVRRRGQEARLRCSPMKGHSHVYWYRQLPEEGLKFMVYLQKENIIDESGMPKERFSAEFPKEGPSILRIQQVVRGDSAAYFCASSLGLAAPGELFFGEGSRLTVL.

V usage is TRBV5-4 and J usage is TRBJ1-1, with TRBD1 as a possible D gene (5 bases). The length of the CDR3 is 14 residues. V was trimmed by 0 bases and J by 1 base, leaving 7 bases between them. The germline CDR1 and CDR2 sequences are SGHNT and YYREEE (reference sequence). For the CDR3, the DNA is TGTGCCAGCAGCTTGGTGCAGGGGAACACTGAAGCTTTCTTT. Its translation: CASSLVQGNTEAFF.

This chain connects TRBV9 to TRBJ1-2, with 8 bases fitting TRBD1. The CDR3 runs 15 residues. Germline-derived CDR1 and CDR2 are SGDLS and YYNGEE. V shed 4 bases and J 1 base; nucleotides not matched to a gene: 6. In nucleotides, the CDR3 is TGTGCCAGCAGCCTAGGACAGGGCAATAACTATGGCTACACCTTC. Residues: CASSLGQGNNYGYTF.

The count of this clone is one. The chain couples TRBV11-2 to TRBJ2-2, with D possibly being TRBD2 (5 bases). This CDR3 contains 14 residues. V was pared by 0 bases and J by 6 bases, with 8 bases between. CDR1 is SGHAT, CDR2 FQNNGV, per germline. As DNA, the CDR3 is TGTGCCAGCAGCTTAGAGAGGGTTTCCGGGGAGCTGTTTTTT. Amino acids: CASSLERVSGELFF.

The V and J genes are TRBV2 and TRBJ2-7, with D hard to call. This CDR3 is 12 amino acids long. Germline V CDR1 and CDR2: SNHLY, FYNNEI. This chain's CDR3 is CADGKGSGEQYF. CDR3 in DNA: TGTGCGGACGGTAAGGGTTCGGGCGAGCAGTACTTC.

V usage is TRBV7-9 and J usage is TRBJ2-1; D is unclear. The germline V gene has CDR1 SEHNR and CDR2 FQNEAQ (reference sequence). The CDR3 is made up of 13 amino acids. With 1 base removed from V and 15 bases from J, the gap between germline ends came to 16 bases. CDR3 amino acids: CASSLGSISPWFF. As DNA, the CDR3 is TGTGCCAGCAGCTTAGGAAGTATTTCTCCGTGGTTCTTC.

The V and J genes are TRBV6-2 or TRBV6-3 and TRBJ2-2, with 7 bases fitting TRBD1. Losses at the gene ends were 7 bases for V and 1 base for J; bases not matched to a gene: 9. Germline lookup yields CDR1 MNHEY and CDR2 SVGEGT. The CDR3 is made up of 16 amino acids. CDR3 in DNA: TGTGCCAGCAACCCGGGGACAGCGATGAACACCGGGGAGCTGTTTTTT. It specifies CASNPGTAMNTGELFF.